The next 8 T cell receptor beta chains were all read from a single sample in a study of blood T cell repertoires in COVID-19 (dated by TCRdb to about 2020). The method was the immunoSEQ multiplex PCR assay. TCRdb provides this immuneACCESS table in a form limited to in-frame rearrangements. Some clones are lacking; in checked studies, under half of them reflect an unresolved V gene, and why the rest are absent is not known. The table for this sample lists some 280,000 clones; approximately 86% of them were counted only once. Around 4% of the sample goes to the ten largest clones. The sequencing input was peripheral blood. Receptors were obtained from a woman between 50 and 59 years old with active or convalescent COVID-19.

As for this clone: Different DNA sequences within this sample yield the same CDR3. The genes are TRBV27 and TRBJ1-1; D is unresolved. Trimming cost V 2 bases and J 1 base, with 5 bases left between them. This CDR3 spans 13 amino acids. Germline CDR1 and CDR2: MNHEY and SMNVEV (reference sequence). This chain's CDR3 is CASSLNRNTEAFF. The CDR3 nucleotides read TGTGCCAGCAGTTTAAATAGGAACACTGAAGCTTTCTTT.

The J gene is TRBJ1-5, the V gene TRBV18, with TRBD1 identical over 7 bases. This CDR3 contains 16 residues. Germline CDR1 is KGHSH and CDR2 is LQKENI. Losses at the gene ends were 3 bases for V and 1 base for J; bases not matched to a gene: 6. CDR3 sequence (DNA): TGTGCCAGCTCACCTCCGGGACAGACCAGCAATCAGCCCCAGCATTTT. Residues: CASSPPGQTSNQPQHF.

V is TRBV12-5 and J is TRBJ2-1; the match to TRBD1 covers 9 bases. CDR1 and CDR2 (germline): LGHNT, FRNRAP. J gave up 7 bases and V 2 bases, and 6 bases lay outside the gene matches. The CDR3 is 15 amino acids. The CDR3 here is CASGLTRDRVNEQFF. CDR3 bases: TGTGCTAGTGGTTTGACCCGGGACAGGGTAAATGAGCAGTTCTTC.

At least ten counts were recorded for this clone. The chain has TRBV27 and TRBJ1-2, with a tentative D call TRBD1 (6 bases). There are 13 residues in the CDR3. Germline CDR1 and CDR2: MNHEY and SMNVEV (reference sequence). Trimming left V 5 bases short and J 9 bases short, with 16 bases between. This chain's CDR3 is CASSRTDRRSYTF. The DNA of the CDR3 is TGTGCCAGCAGTAGAACTGACAGGAGAAGCTACACCTTC.

V is TRBV3-1 (or the pseudogene TRBV3-2) and J is TRBJ2-7; D unclear. CDR1 LGHDT and CDR2 YNNKEL come from the germline V gene (reference sequence). The CDR3 length is 12 residues. Trimming took off 2 bases at V and 3 bases at J, with 5 bases between the two ends. The CDR3 DNA reads as TGTGCCAGCAGCCAATCGGGCTACGAGCAGTACTTC. Its protein product is CASSQSGYEQYF.

The genes are TRBV3-1 (or the pseudogene TRBV3-2) and TRBJ2-2; a weak D match, TRBD1 (5 bases). Trimming took 0 bases from V and 3 from J, leaving 17 bases between them. Germline values: CDR1 LGHDT, CDR2 YNNKEL (reference sequence). The CDR3 sequence is 18 residues long. DNA for the CDR3: TGTGCCAGCAGCCAAGATAATCCCCGACAGTATTACACCGGGGAGCTGTTTTTT. As protein: CASSQDNPRQYYTGELFF.

The chain has TRBV6-5 and TRBJ2-1; 7 bases are a match to TRBD1. Germline CDR1 and CDR2: MNHEY and SVGAGI. Trimming cost V 2 bases and J 7 bases; bases outside gene matches: 5. The CDR3 spans 14 residues. The CDR3 bases are TGTGCCAGCAGTTACCTTCAACAGGGGAATGAGCAGTTCTTC. Amino acid sequence: CASSYLQQGNEQFF.

The chain carries TRBV28 and TRBJ2-5; tentatively, D is TRBD1 (5 bases). The V and J ends lost 10 bases and 4 bases respectively, with 13 bases between them. From germline, CDR1 is MDHEN and CDR2 SYDVKM. There are 12 residues in the CDR3. The CDR3 DNA follows: TGTGCCACCCAGGACATCGGAGAGACCCAGTACTTC. It yields the protein CATQDIGETQYF. Variable domain in full (rest from reference TRBV28 and TRBJ2-5): DVKVTQSSRYLVKRTGEKVFLECVQDMDHENMFWYRQDPGLGLRLIYFSYDVKMKEKGDIPEGYSVSREKKERFSLILESASTNQTSMYLCATQDIGETQYFGPGTRLLVL.